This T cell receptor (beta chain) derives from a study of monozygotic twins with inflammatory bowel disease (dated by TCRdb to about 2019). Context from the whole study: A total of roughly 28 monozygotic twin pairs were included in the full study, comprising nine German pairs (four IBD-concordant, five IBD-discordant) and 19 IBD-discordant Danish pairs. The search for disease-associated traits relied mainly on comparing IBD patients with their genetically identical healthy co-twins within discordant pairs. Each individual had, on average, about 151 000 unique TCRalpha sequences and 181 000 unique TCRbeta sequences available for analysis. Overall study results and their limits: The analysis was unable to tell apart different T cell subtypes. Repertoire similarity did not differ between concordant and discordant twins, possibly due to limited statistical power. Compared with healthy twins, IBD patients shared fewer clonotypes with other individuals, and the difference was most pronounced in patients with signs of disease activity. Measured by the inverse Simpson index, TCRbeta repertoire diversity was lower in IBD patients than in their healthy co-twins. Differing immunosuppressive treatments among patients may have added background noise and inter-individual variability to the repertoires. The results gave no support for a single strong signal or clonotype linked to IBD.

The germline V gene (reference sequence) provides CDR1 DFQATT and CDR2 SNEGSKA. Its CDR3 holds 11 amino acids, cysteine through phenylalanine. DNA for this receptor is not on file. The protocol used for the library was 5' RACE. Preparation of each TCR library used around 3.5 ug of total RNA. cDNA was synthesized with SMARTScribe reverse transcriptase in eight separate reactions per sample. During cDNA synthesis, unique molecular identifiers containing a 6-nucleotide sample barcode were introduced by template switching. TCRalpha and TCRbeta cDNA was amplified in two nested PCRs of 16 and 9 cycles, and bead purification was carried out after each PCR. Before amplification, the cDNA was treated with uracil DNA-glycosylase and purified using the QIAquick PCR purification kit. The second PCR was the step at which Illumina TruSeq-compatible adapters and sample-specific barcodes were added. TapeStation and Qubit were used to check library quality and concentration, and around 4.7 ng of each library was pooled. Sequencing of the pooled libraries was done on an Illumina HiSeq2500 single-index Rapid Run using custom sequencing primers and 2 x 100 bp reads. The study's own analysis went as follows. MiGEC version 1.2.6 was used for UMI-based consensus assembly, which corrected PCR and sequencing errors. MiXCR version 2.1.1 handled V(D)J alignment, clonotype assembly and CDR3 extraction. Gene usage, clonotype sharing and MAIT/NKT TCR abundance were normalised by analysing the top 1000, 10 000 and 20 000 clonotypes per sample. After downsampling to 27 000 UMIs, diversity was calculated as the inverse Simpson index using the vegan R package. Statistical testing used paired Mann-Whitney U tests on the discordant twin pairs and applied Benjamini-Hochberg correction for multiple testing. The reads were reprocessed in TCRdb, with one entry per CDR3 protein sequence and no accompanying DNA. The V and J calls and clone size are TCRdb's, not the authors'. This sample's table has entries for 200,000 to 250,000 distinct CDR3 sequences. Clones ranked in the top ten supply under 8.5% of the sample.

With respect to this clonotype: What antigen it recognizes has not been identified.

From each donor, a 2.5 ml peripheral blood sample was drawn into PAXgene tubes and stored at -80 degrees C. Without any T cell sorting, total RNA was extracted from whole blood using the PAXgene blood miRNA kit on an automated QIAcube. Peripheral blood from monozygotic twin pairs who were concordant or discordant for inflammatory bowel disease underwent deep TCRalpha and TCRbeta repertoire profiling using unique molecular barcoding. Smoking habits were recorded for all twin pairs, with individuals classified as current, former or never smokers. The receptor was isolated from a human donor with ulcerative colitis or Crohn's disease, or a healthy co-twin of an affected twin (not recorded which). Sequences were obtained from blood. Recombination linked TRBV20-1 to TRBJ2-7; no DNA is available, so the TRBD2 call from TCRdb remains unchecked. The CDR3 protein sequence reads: CSASWRNEQYF.